The T cell receptor beta chain described here comes from a study of T cells after yellow fever vaccination (dated by TCRdb to about 2019). For the study in its entirety: Libraries from fractions with low cell numbers were prepared with the SMART-Seq v4 Ultra Low Input RNA kit. Blood was drawn at multiple timepoints before and after primary and secondary immunization, with bulk PBMC replicates and cell subsets isolated. Bulk TCR alpha and beta repertoires were sequenced longitudinally to track T-cell clones before and after primary and booster YFV17D yellow fever vaccination. Two healthy male donors made up the cohort, one aged 18 to 30 years and the other aged 30 to 39 years.

What the research found in general, with its limitations: Computational filtering was needed because FACS-sorted repertoires could contain abundant contaminating clonotypes from the bulk population. Only a couple of donors were included in the study, so the extent to which the findings can be generalized is limited. A small fraction of clonotypes showed up in both the CD4 and CD8 compartments, probably as a result of convergent recombination. Most clones expanded after primary vaccination (almost 97% of CD4 and roughly 90% of CD8) were re-detected after the booster, suggesting that broad memory maintenance occurred. The secondary T-cell response was weaker than the primary response but faster, peaking on day 5 instead of day 15.

TCR cDNA was synthesized by 5'RACE template switching, which introduced a universal primer site and unique molecular identifiers. Priming of cDNA synthesis was performed from both the TCR alpha and TCR beta constant segments. Library amplification involved two PCR steps, and the second step added sample barcodes and sequencing adapters. Sequencing of the libraries was done on either Illumina HiSeq 2500 (2x100 bp) or NovaSeq (2x150 bp). In the original analysis: Demultiplexing of reads and collapsing into UMI consensus sequences were performed with MIGEC, and V(D)J alignment was carried out with MiXCR. Clonotypes responding to the vaccine were identified with edgeR on replicate PBMC samples, with the criteria of FDR below 0.01 and a log2 fold change above 5 up to day 15. Each bulk clonotype received a CD4 or CD8 identity based on whether the sequenced CD4 or CD8 repertoire contained that clonotype at higher abundance. TCRdb's own reprocessing of the public reads used fastp at Q25 and MiXCR and kept productive beta chains. Duplicate CDR3 protein sequences are folded into a single record with the most common DNA and genes. The V and J calls shown here were made by TCRdb, not taken from the authors' results. In this sample the table shows 90,000 to 150,000 distinct CDR3 sequences, about 6.8% of which occur a single time. 2.7% of the sample rests with the top ten.

This clonotype was picked up a small number of times. The antigen it recognizes is unknown. No qualities accompany the bases; no much larger clone lies one base away. What this sample's treatment or condition label stands for: live attenuated yellow fever vaccine strain. A standard Ficoll-Paque protocol was used to isolate PBMCs from peripheral blood. Dynabeads CD4 and CD8 positive selection kits were used to isolate CD4 and CD8 T-cell fractions. TriZol was used to extract RNA from bulk PBMCs, CD4 and CD8 fractions, and dextramer-positive and dextramer-negative fractions. The receptor was isolated from a man between 18 and 35 years old who received the YFV17D yellow fever vaccine. The sequencing used CD4+ T cells sorted from PBMCs, collected roughly 46 days after the first yellow fever vaccination.

The CDR3 is CASSLVSTVNTGELFF. The DNA sequence is given as TGTGCCAGCAGCTTAGTGTCCACGGTGAACACCGGGGAGCTGTTTTTT. Recombination joined TRBV7-2 with TRBJ2-2, with no confidently assigned D gene. The germline ends are 10 bases apart after V is trimmed by 1 base and J by 1 base. CDR1 and CDR2 are drawn from the germline V gene: SGHTA, FQGNSA. From its cysteine to its phenylalanine, the CDR3 spans 16 amino acids. The read is trimmed to its CDR3 DNA, 48 bases read in frame from base 1.